The clone carrying this TCR beta chain was picked up a small number of times. Its antigen is as yet unknown. Built from TCR beta cDNA, the libraries had unique molecular identifiers in them. TCRdb ran MiXCR on the PCR reads and lists one entry per CDR3 protein. Of about 570,000 distinct CDR3 sequences in the sample, approximately 34% were seen once. The CDR3 runs 14 residues. Between the trimmed V and J ends, which lost 3 bases and 0 bases, there was a span of 9 bases. The germline V gene encodes CDR1 DFQATT and CDR2 SNEGSKA (reference sequence). The sample is drawn from a study of post-analysis software for immune sequencing data. Study-level results: Higher frequency in patients than in controls was seen for about 5 TRBV segments, with TRBV5-6, TRBV5-1 and TRBV20-1 among them. F-measure co-clustering was strong for batch-matched samples.

The V call is TRBV20-1, the J call TRBJ1-5; tentative D call: TRBD1 (5 bases). The sequence was collected from a girl aged 2-17 years with multiple sclerosis. Sequencing input: blood. CDR3 nucleotides: TGCAGTGCTAGGACAGAGTATAGCAATCAGCCCCAGCATTTT. Its protein is CSARTEYSNQPQHF.